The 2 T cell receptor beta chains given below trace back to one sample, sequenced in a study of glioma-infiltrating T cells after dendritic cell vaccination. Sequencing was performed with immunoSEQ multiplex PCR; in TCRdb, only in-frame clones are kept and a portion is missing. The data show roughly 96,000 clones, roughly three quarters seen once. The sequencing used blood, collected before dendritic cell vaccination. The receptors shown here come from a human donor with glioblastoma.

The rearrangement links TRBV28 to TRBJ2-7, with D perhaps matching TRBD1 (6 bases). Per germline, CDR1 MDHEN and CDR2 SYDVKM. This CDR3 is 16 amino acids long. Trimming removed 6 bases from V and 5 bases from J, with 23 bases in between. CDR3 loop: CASRLEGGLRHNEQYF. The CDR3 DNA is TGTGCCAGCAGACTCGAAGGGGGTCTAAGACATAACGAGCAGTACTTC.

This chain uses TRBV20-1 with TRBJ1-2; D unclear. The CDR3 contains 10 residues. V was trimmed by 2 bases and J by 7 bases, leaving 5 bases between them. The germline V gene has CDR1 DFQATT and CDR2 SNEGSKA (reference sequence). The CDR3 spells CSARPSGYTF. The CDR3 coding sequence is TGCAGTGCTAGACCCTCTGGCTACACCTTC.